This T cell receptor beta chain was captured by sequencing in a study of blood T cell repertoires in COVID-19. Clones were sequenced by immunoSEQ multiplex PCR, and TCRdb holds only the in-frame ones, with some missing. The top ten clones hold roughly an eighth of a sample with about 240,000 clones, 82% of them seen once. The V gene's germline CDR1 is MGHRA and CDR2 YSYEKL. Trimming took 4 bases from V and 5 from J, leaving 20 bases between them. The CDR3 runs to 16 residues. This clone was counted a single time. The TCR sequence derives from an older woman with active or convalescent COVID-19. J is TRBJ2-5 and V is TRBV4-1, with D possibly matching TRBD2 (6 bases). The specimen was peripheral blood. CDR3 sequence (DNA): TGCGCCAGCAGCCTCATTACCGGGACTGGAGGGGAGACCCAGTACTTC. It specifies CASSLITGTGGETQYF.